The 10 T cell receptor beta chains given below trace back to one sample, sequenced in a study of monozygotic twins with inflammatory bowel disease. From the 5' RACE reads, TCRdb lists one entry per CDR3 protein and no DNA. The listing records approximately 400,000 distinct CDR3 sequences. The sample was blood. These receptors were obtained from a human donor with ulcerative colitis or Crohn's disease, or a healthy co-twin of an affected twin (not recorded which).

The gene calls are TRBV4-1 and TRBJ2-5; TCRdb names TRBD2, which stays unverified in the absence of DNA. Germline CDR1 reads MGHRA; CDR2 reads YSYEKL. This CDR3 region has 15 residues. The CDR3 spells CASSQTSGGGGTQYF.

The chain recombines TRBV4-3 with TRBJ1-3; the TRBD1 assignment by TCRdb is unverifiable without DNA. The CDR3 loop spans 16 amino acids. The germline V gene encodes CDR1 LGHNA and CDR2 YSLEER. This CDR3 reads CASSQSSGAAGNTIYF.

The chain links TRBV5-4 to TRBJ1-2; TCRdb's D gene call, TRBD1, goes unchecked for lack of DNA. The CDR3 covers 15 residues. The germline V gene has CDR1 SGHNT and CDR2 YYREEE (reference sequence). CDR3 residues: CASSLMTGGTWGYTF.

The V call is TRBV12-3 or TRBV12-4, the J call TRBJ1-3. The CDR3 spans 15 residues. CDR3 region: CASSSTVSSGNTIYF.

The chain joins TRBV14 to TRBJ2-7. In germline, CDR1 is SGHDN, CDR2 FVKESK. The CDR3 is 13 amino acids. This chain's CDR3 is CASSQLSPVEQYF.

The gene calls are TRBV4-3 and TRBJ2-1; TCRdb indicates TRBD2, and absent DNA this call remains unverified. Germline assignment: CDR1 LGHNA and CDR2 YSLEER. The CDR3 sequence is 15 residues long. The CDR3 is CSSSQSSGSWNEQFF.

The chain's CDR3 is CASSLGQARNNSPLHF. This sequence joins TRBV5-1 and TRBJ1-6. The length of the CDR3 is 16 residues. Looked up from germline, CDR1 is SGHRS and CDR2 is YFSETQ.

The chain joins TRBV5-1 to TRBJ2-7; lacking DNA, the TRBD2 call made by TCRdb goes unchecked. This CDR3 has 15 amino acids. Germline V gene lookup returns CDR1 SGHRS and CDR2 YFSETQ. The CDR3 spells CASSQGLAGDHEQYF.

This chain uses TRBV2 with TRBJ2-5. The CDR3 extends over 11 amino acids. CDR1 and CDR2 (germline): SNHLY, FYNNEI. The CDR3 protein is CASREEETQYF.

The V gene is TRBV4-2, the J gene TRBJ1-2. This CDR3 spans 13 amino acids. In germline, CDR1 is LGHNA, CDR2 YNFKEQ. The CDR3 sequence: CASSQGQDYGYTF.